This T cell receptor beta chain was profiled in a study of monozygotic twins with cystic fibrosis. Study background: Library input was 2.5 to 3 micrograms of fragmented DNA, with approximately 15 PCR cycles.

Points from the study as a whole: Median Simpson clonality of 0.0095 suggested naive T cells predominated. Age, concordance and disease severity did not associate with shared CDR3 numbers. Monozygotic CF twins shared more identical nucleotide clonotypes than unrelated patients.

V shed 4 bases and J shed 0 bases, with 18 bases lying between them. The CDR3 consists of 17 residues. Per the germline V gene, CDR1 is SGDLS and CDR2 is YYNGEE. Concerning this clone: Its antigen is as yet unknown.

Data came from immunoSEQ multiplex PCR; TCRdb stores just in-frame clones and leaves some out. In the table there are 30,000 to 35,000 clones, approximately 92% of which are singletons. The sample taken for sequencing was blood. V and J are TRBV9 and TRBJ2-3; a weak D match, TRBD2 (6 bases). The origin of this receptor is a girl aged 2 to 10 with cystic fibrosis. CDR3 nucleotide sequence: TGTGCCAGCAGCTCAGGCGGTAGCGGAACTAGCACAGATACGCAGTATTTT. Amino acid sequence: CASSSGGSGTSTDTQYF.